The rows below give T cell receptor beta chains drawn from one sample of a study of T cell responses to AZD1222 COVID-19 vaccine. The method was immunoSEQ multiplex PCR; TCRdb's version includes in-frame clones alone and lacks a portion of them. The sample shows about 130,000 clones, about 90% of them seen only once. This material consisted of peripheral blood, taken on day 0 of AZD1222 vaccination. All receptors come from an adult in good health. CDR3s include the opening cysteine and the closing phenylalanine or tryptophan. Where a row states a size, it is once, few, many or the class of an expanded clone; other rows omit it.

CDR3 protein: CASSPRTTGEAFF
clone size: few
CDR3 length: 13
V gene: TRBV9

CDR3 protein: CASSPREGRYGYTF
clone size: -
CDR3 length: 14
V gene: TRBV18

CDR3 protein: CASSFGGTPPANEQFF
clone size: -
CDR3 length: 16
V gene: TRBV5-1

CDR3 protein: CASSLGGRNYYGYTF
clone size: -
CDR3 length: 15
V gene: TRBV11-2

CDR3 protein: CASSRTGVGTDTQYF
clone size: -
CDR3 length: 15
V gene: TRBV3-1/TRBV3-2

CDR3 protein: CASSDSWGADEQYF
clone size: -
CDR3 length: 14
V gene: TRBV6-1

CDR3 protein: CASSLDLGRGQDGYTF
clone size: once
CDR3 length: 16
V gene: TRBV7-8

CDR3 protein: CASSLGQASNYGYTF
clone size: -
CDR3 length: 15
V gene: TRBV5-1

CDR3 protein: CASSLVGRADTQYF
clone size: -
CDR3 length: 14
V gene: TRBV5-4

CDR3 protein: CASSLLGQGYGYTF
clone size: -
CDR3 length: 14
V gene: TRBV19

CDR3 protein: CASSYGPGETQYF
clone size: -
CDR3 length: 13
V gene: TRBV6-6